What follows are 28 T cell receptor beta chains derived from one specimen sequenced in a study of shared clonotypes between healthy human individuals. Clones were read by immunoSEQ multiplex PCR, and TCRdb kept only the in-frame ones, dropping some. Of over a million clones in the sample, 75% to 80% were seen once. Sequencing was performed on memory CD4+ T cells from PBMCs. The subset denotes: CD45RA-negative fraction. Source of these receptors: a man between 18 and 35 years old in good health. Some clones in this sample may be carry-over from other donors' samples.

The CDR3 nucleotides are TGTGCCAGCAGCTCGGTCGCCGGGACAGGGGGGTGGTACGAGCAGTACTTC. This codes for CASSSVAGTGGWYEQYF. This sequence joins TRBV28 and TRBJ2-7; 11 bases are a match to TRBD1. There are 17 residues in the CDR3. The V segment lost 6 bases and the J segment 4 bases; nucleotides outside the gene matches: 14. Germline CDR1 is MDHEN and CDR2 is SYDVKM. Full variable domain (remainder filled in from reference TRBV28 and TRBJ2-7): DVKVTQSSRYLVKRTGEKVFLECVQDMDHENMFWYRQDPGLGLRLIYFSYDVKMKEKGDIPEGYSVSREKKERFSLILESASTNQTSMYLCASSSVAGTGGWYEQYFGPGTRLTVT.

This chain links TRBV15 with TRBJ2-7; 7 bases map to TRBD1. Germline V gene lookup returns CDR1 LNHNV and CDR2 YYDKDF (reference sequence). Losses at the gene ends were 3 bases for V and 2 bases for J; bases not matched to a gene: 13. The CDR3 is 17 residues long. CDR3 bases: TGTGCCACCAGCAGGGGAGTGGGACAGAGAATTGCCTACGAGCAGTACTTC. Translated: CATSRGVGQRIAYEQYF.

The chain combines TRBV27 with TRBJ2-3, with 7 bases lining up with TRBD2. After removal of 8 bases from V and 4 bases from J, the junction contained 12 bases not matched to a gene. The germline gives CDR1 MNHEY, CDR2 SMNVEV (reference sequence). The CDR3 is made up of 15 amino acids. CDR3 sequence (DNA): TGTGCCAGCGGATCCCTAGTAGCGGGTTCAGATACGCAGTATTTT. It translates to CASGSLVAGSDTQYF.

This chain uses TRBV21-1 with TRBJ2-7; the DNA was not used to check the table's D call, TRBD2. TRBV21-1 is tagged as a pseudogene. The CDR3 loop spans 14 amino acids. CDR3 sequence: CASPTHGNYYEQYF. The CDR3 DNA reads TGTGCCAGCCCAACTCACGGTAACTACTACGAGCAGTACTTC.

The CDR3 coding sequence is TGTGCCAGCAGCTTTACAGGTGTAGGTACCGGGGAGCTGTTTTTT. Translated, it gives CASSFTGVGTGELFF. The chain links TRBV11-2 to TRBJ2-2; TRBD1 might be the D (5 bases). Trimming removed 3 bases from V and 5 bases from J, with 13 bases in between. Germline V gives CDR1 SGHAT, CDR2 FQNNGV. The CDR3 contains 15 residues.

There are a few counts of this clone. The J gene is TRBJ1-5, the V gene TRBV5-8; D is uncertain. V lost 0 bases to trimming and J lost 3 bases, with 7 bases between them. CDR1 is SGHTS, CDR2 YDEGEE, per germline. The CDR3 runs to 14 residues. The CDR3 coding sequence is TGTGCCAGCAGCTTGGAAGGCTTCAATCAGCCCCAGCATTTT. Translating gives CASSLEGFNQPQHF. Using reference TRBV5-8 and TRBJ1-5 for the parts outside the CDR3, the full variable domain is EAGVTQSPTHLIKTRGQQATLRCSPISGHTSVYWYQQALGLGLQFLLWYDEGEERNRGNFPPRFSGRQFPNYSSELNVNALELEDSALYLCASSLEGFNQPQHFGDGTRLSIL.

This sequence joins TRBV11-2 and TRBJ2-4; a weak D match, TRBD2 (5 bases). Trimming removed 5 bases from V and 6 bases from J, with 17 bases in between. CDR3 length: 15 residues. Germline V gives CDR1 SGHAT, CDR2 FQNNGV. The CDR3 spells CASSRPYSAVNIQYF. Here the CDR3 DNA reads TGTGCCAGCAGCCGGCCCTATAGCGCGGTAAACATTCAGTACTTC.

The rearrangement uses TRBV28 and TRBJ2-7, with 9 bases matching TRBD2. Per germline, CDR1 MDHEN and CDR2 SYDVKM. Trimming removed 1 base from V and 3 bases from J; junction bases left unmatched: 7. The CDR3 runs 16 residues. The CDR3 DNA sequence: TGTGCCAGCAGTTTATCCCCGCTAGCGGGATTCTACGAGCAGTACTTC. Translated, it gives CASSLSPLAGFYEQYF.

This sequence joins TRBV6-5 and TRBJ1-5; 10 nucleotides agree with TRBD1. V lost 2 bases and J lost 1; bases outside the gene matches: 2. Germline CDR1 MNHEY, CDR2 SVGAGI. The CDR3 extends over 16 amino acids. The CDR3 reads CASSYRDRGSNQPQHF. In nucleotides, the CDR3 is TGTGCCAGCAGTTACCGGGACAGGGGCAGCAATCAGCCCCAGCATTTT.

This clone has just one count. CDR3 DNA: TGTGCCACCAGCCATTACCAGGGGGCCAGATCCTACAATGAGCAGTTCTTC. Amino acid sequence: CATSHYQGARSYNEQFF. The chain uses TRBV15 and TRBJ2-1, with 8 bases fitting TRBD1. Unmatched junction bases numbered 10, after V lost 5 bases and J lost 1 base. From germline, CDR1 is LNHNV and CDR2 YYDKDF (reference sequence). CDR3 length equals 17 residues.

The V and J genes are TRBV19 and TRBJ1-1; 8 bases line up with TRBD1. This CDR3 spans 13 amino acids. V lost 6 bases to trimming and J lost 3 bases; unmatched junction nucleotides: 3. From germline, CDR1 is LNHDA and CDR2 SQIVND (reference sequence). The CDR3 DNA reads as TGTGCCAGTAGAGGACAGGGAGACACTGAAGCTTTCTTT. Translation gives CASRGQGDTEAFF.

The CDR3 DNA follows: TGTGCCAGCAGCTTAACGCCAAGCGGGAGGGCGGAGACCCAGTACTTC. Encoded protein: CASSLTPSGRAETQYF. The V call is TRBV13, the J call TRBJ2-5; 10 bases line up with TRBD2. The CDR3 has 16 residues. V shed 2 bases and J 5 bases; nucleotides not matched to a gene: 8. Germline V CDR1 and CDR2: PRHDT, FYEKMQ (reference sequence). Supplemented by reference TRBV13 and TRBJ2-5, the full variable domain reads AAGVIQSPRHLIKEKRETATLKCYPIPRHDTVYWYQQGPGQDPQFLISFYEKMQSDKGSIPDRFSAQQFSDYHSELNMSSLELGDSALYFCASSLTPSGRAETQYFGPGTRLLVL.

The V and J genes are TRBV7-9 and TRBJ1-1; TRBD1 might be the D (5 bases). This CDR3 has 18 amino acids. V lost 5 bases, J lost 1 base, and 23 bases lay in between. Per the germline V gene, CDR1 is SEHNR and CDR2 is FQNEAQ (reference sequence). In DNA form, the CDR3 reads TGTGCCAGCAGCCTAGGCGGGGCCAGGCCCGGTAGGAACACTGAAGCTTTCTTT. Translation gives CASSLGGARPGRNTEAFF.

Comments on this clone: The same CDR3 also results from other DNA sequences found in this sample. The rearrangement uses TRBV9 and TRBJ1-5, with D unresolved. V lost 0 bases and J lost 0, with 7 bases in between. There are 15 residues in the CDR3. Germline V gene lookup returns CDR1 SGDLS and CDR2 YYNGEE. The chain's CDR3 is CASSVDPRSNQPQHF. The CDR3 nucleotides are TGTGCCAGCAGCGTAGACCCACGTAGCAATCAGCCCCAGCATTTT.

The gene calls are TRBV25-1 and TRBJ2-2; D gene unclear. The CDR3 is made up of 15 amino acids. CDR1 is MGHDK, CDR2 SYGVNS, per germline. Trimming took 2 bases from V and 2 from J, leaving 9 bases between them. The DNA of the CDR3 is TGTGCCAGCAGTGAACCCGGGTCAAACACCGGGGAGCTGTTTTTT. This translates into CASSEPGSNTGELFF.

This clone was counted a few times. The V call is TRBV5-1, the J call TRBJ2-5; D is perhaps TRBD1 or TRBD2 (5 bases each). The CDR3 is made up of 15 amino acids. V shed 1 base and J shed 1 base, with 11 bases lying between them. Germline-derived CDR1 and CDR2 are SGHRS and YFSETQ. CDR3 residues: CASSLLGTAQETQYF. As DNA, the CDR3 is TGCGCCAGCAGCTTGTTGGGGACGGCCCAAGAGACCCAGTACTTC. Full variable domain (rest looked up from reference TRBV5-1 and TRBJ2-5): KAGVTQTPRYLIKTRGQQVTLSCSPISGHRSVSWYQQTPGQGLQFLFEYFSETQRNKGNFPGRFSGRQFSNSRSEMNVSTLELGDSALYLCASSLLGTAQETQYFGPGTRLLVL.

J is TRBJ2-3 and V is TRBV6-6, with D possibly matching TRBD1 (5 bases). The V end was cut by 4 bases, the J end by 9 bases, with 11 bases between. The CDR3 is 12 residues long. The germline gives CDR1 MNHNY, CDR2 SVGAGI (reference sequence). The CDR3 protein is CASSSDRSTQYF. CDR3 sequence (DNA): TGTGCCAGCAGTTCCGACAGATCGACGCAGTATTTT.

The chain is built from TRBV4-3 and TRBJ2-7; the D gene is possibly TRBD1 (6 bases). The V gene lost 2 bases and the J gene lost 3 bases, with 14 bases spanning the gap. CDR3 length: 15 residues. The germline V gene encodes CDR1 LGHNA and CDR2 YSLEER. Here the CDR3 reads CASSQNFKTGYEQYF. Here the CDR3 DNA reads TGCGCCAGCAGCCAAAATTTCAAGACAGGCTACGAGCAGTACTTC.

The J gene is TRBJ1-5, the V gene TRBV9; TRBD1 is a possible D gene (6 bases). Trimming stripped 2 bases from V and 6 bases from J, with 12 bases between. This CDR3 region has 14 residues. Per germline, CDR1 SGDLS and CDR2 YYNGEE. This CDR3 reads CASSVSGVGQPQHF. The CDR3 DNA reads as TGTGCCAGCAGCGTTTCAGGGGTAGGTCAGCCCCAGCATTTT.

V is TRBV4-2 and J is TRBJ1-5; D perhaps matches TRBD1 (5 bases). Germline V gives CDR1 LGHNA, CDR2 YNFKEQ. The CDR3 totals 14 residues. Trimming took off 4 bases at V and 4 bases at J, with 11 bases between the two ends. DNA of the CDR3: TGTGCCAGCAGCCTGGGGACGGGGAATCAGCCCCAGCATTTT. Translating gives CASSLGTGNQPQHF.

The rearrangement links TRBV27 to TRBJ1-3; D remains ambiguous. The CDR3 is made up of 14 amino acids. Germline lookup yields CDR1 MNHEY and CDR2 SMNVEV (reference sequence). V was shortened by 4 bases and J by 1 base, with 8 bases between the two germline ends. The CDR3 region is CASSSRASGNTIYF. CDR3 nucleotide sequence: TGTGCCAGCAGTTCGAGGGCTTCTGGAAACACCATATATTTT.

A note on this clone: The sample carries other DNA sequences with the same CDR3. This chain connects TRBV28 to TRBJ1-2; 8 nucleotides align to TRBD1. The V segment lost 2 bases and the J segment 8 bases; nucleotides outside the gene matches: 4. There are 13 residues in the CDR3. Germline CDR1 is MDHEN and CDR2 is SYDVKM. CDR3 loop: CASSLQGARGYTF. The CDR3 region has the DNA TGTGCCAGCAGTTTACAGGGGGCGCGAGGCTACACCTTC.

Written as DNA, the CDR3 is TGTGCCAGCAGAAAAAGCGGTAACTCCTACGAGCAGTACTTC. Translation gives CASRKSGNSYEQYF. The chain couples TRBV27 to TRBJ2-7, with TRBD2 as a possible D gene (5 bases). CDR1 is MNHEY, CDR2 SMNVEV, per germline (reference sequence). CDR3 length: 14 amino acids. The V end was cut by 6 bases, the J end by 0 bases, with 12 bases between.

In its sample, this clone was seen a few times. The V gene is TRBV4-1, the J gene TRBJ2-3, with 7 bases lining up with TRBD1. The V and J ends lost 4 bases and 7 bases, in that order; junction bases with no gene match: 5. Germline V lookup: CDR1 MGHRA, CDR2 YSYEKL. The length of the CDR3 is 13 residues. The CDR3: CASSLDRPNTQYF. CDR3 nucleotides: TGCGCCAGCAGCCTGGACAGGCCTAATACGCAGTATTTT.

The V and J genes are TRBV19 and TRBJ2-6; 8 nucleotides match TRBD2. The CDR3 is made up of 15 amino acids. The V gene end was trimmed by 7 bases and the J gene end by 4 bases; junction bases not matched to a gene: 6. The germline CDR1 and CDR2 sequences are LNHDA and SQIVND (reference sequence). CDR3 loop: CASTPGGTGANVLTF. The CDR3 DNA reads TGTGCCAGTACCCCGGGGGGGACCGGGGCCAACGTCCTGACTTTC.

This clone has ten or more counts. At the DNA level, this CDR3 is encoded by other sequences in the same sample as well. V gene TRBV28 combines with J gene TRBJ2-1, with TRBD2 matching 7 bases. This CDR3 spans 14 amino acids. Germline V gives CDR1 MDHEN, CDR2 SYDVKM. Trimming cost V 2 bases and J 2 bases; bases outside gene matches: 0. DNA for the CDR3: TGTGCCAGCAGTTTAGCGGGAGCCTACAATGAGCAGTTCTTC. As protein: CASSLAGAYNEQFF. Using reference TRBV28 and TRBJ2-1 for the parts outside the CDR3, the full variable domain is DVKVTQSSRYLVKRTGEKVFLECVQDMDHENMFWYRQDPGLGLRLIYFSYDVKMKEKGDIPEGYSVSREKKERFSLILESASTNQTSMYLCASSLAGAYNEQFFGPGTRLTVL.

This clone was seen only a few times. The J gene is TRBJ2-7, the V gene TRBV19; the match to TRBD1 covers 11 bases. The CDR3 consists of 14 residues. The germline V gene has CDR1 LNHDA and CDR2 SQIVND (reference sequence). V lost 3 bases, J lost 3 bases, and 1 base stayed unmatched. In DNA form, the CDR3 reads TGTGCCAGTAGTATGGGGACAGGGGGCTACGAGCAGTACTTC. Translated: CASSMGTGGYEQYF.

The V and J genes are TRBV5-4 and TRBJ2-5; 7 nucleotides agree with TRBD2. This CDR3 region has 18 residues. J gave up 4 bases and V 1 base, and 16 bases lay outside the gene matches. In germline, CDR1 is SGHNT, CDR2 YYREEE (reference sequence). CDR3 protein: CASSLPKPGTPGGETQYF. CDR3 nucleotide sequence: TGTGCCAGCAGCTTGCCTAAACCCGGGACTCCGGGGGGAGAGACCCAGTACTTC.